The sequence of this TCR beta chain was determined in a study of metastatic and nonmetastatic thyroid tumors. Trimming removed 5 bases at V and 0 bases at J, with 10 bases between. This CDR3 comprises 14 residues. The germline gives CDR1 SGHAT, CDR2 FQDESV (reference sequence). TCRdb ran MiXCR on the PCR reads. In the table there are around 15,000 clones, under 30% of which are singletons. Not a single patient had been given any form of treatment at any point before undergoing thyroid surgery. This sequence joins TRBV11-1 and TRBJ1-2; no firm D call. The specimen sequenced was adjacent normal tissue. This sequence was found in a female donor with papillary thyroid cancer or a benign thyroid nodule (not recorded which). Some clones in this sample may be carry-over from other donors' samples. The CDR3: CASSQDGPNYGYTF. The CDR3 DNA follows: TGTGCCAGCAGCCAAGACGGACCTAACTATGGCTACACCTTC.